The entry that follows covers one T cell receptor (beta chain) sequence. The study separated CD4+ cells into CD45RA+ naive and CD45RA-negative memory subsets. This sample is drawn from a study of shared clonotypes between healthy human individuals. The assay was immunoSEQ multiplex PCR, and TCRdb's table has in-frame clones only and misses some. The sample gives about 1.1 million clones, roughly 80% of which show up once; 0.85% to 1% is in the top ten. Germline CDR1 MNHNY, CDR2 SVGAGI (reference sequence). The CDR3 runs to 13 residues. Trimming took 10 bases from V and 1 from J; bases not matched to a gene: 7.

Sequenced material: memory CD4+ T cells from PBMCs. Subset defined: CD45RA-negative fraction. V usage is TRBV6-6 and J usage is TRBJ2-7; the match to TRBD1 covers 7 bases. The TCR originated in a man between 18 and 29 years old in good health. Some clones in this sample may be carry-over from other donors' samples. For the CDR3, the DNA is TGTGCCACCCGACAGGGTAGTTCCTACGAGCAGTACTTC. Translating gives CATRQGSSYEQYF.